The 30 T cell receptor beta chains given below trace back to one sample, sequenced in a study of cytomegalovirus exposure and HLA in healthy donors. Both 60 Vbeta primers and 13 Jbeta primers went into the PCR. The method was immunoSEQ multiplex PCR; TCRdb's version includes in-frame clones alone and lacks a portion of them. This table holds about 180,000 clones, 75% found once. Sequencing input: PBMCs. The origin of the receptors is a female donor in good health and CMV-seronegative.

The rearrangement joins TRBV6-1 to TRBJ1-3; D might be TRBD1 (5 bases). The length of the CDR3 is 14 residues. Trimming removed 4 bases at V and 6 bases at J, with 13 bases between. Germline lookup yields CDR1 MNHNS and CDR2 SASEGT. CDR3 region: CASSGQGPENTIYF. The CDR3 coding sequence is TGTGCCAGCAGTGGGCAGGGTCCGGAAAACACCATATATTTT.

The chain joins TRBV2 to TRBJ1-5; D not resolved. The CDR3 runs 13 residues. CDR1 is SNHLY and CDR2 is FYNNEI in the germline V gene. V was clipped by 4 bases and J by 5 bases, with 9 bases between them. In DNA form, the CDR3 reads TGTGCCAGCAGTGTTTATATAGATCAGCCCCAGCATTTT. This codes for CASSVYIDQPQHF.

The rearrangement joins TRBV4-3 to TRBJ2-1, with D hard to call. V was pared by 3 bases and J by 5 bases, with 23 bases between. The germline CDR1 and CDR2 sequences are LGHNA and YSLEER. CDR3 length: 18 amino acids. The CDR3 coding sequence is TGCGCCAGCAGCCAGGATCGCTGGCCCAAAATCCAGGACAATGAGCAGTTCTTC. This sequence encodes CASSQDRWPKIQDNEQFF.

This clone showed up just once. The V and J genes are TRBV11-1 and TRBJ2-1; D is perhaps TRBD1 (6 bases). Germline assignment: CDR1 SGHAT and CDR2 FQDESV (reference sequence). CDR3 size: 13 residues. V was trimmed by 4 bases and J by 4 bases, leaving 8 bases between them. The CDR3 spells CASSSQGYNEQFF. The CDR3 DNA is TGTGCCAGCAGCTCTCAGGGGTACAATGAGCAGTTCTTC.

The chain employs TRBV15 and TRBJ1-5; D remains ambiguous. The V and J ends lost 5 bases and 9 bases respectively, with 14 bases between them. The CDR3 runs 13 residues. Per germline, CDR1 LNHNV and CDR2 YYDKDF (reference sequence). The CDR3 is CATSAMRTMPQHF. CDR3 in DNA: TGTGCCACCAGCGCTATGCGGACTATGCCCCAGCATTTT.

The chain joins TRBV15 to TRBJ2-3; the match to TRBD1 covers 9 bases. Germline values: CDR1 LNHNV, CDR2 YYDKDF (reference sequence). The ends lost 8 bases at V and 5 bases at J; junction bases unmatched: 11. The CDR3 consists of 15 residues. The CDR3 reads CATGTVGQGVDTQYF. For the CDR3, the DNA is TGTGCCACCGGTACAGTGGGACAGGGTGTAGATACGCAGTATTTT. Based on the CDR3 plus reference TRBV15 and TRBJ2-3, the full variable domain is DAMVIQNPRYQVTQFGKPVTLSCSQTLNHNVMYWYQQKSSQAPKLLFHYYDKDFNNEADTPDNFQSRRPNTSFCFLDIRSPGLGDTAMYLCATGTVGQGVDTQYFGPGTRLTVL.

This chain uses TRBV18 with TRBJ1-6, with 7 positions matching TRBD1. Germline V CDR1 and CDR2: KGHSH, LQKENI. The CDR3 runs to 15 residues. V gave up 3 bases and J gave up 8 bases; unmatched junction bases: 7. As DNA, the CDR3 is TGTGCCAGCTCACCCGGACAGGTCGGCCATTCACCCCTCCACTTT. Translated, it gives CASSPGQVGHSPLHF.

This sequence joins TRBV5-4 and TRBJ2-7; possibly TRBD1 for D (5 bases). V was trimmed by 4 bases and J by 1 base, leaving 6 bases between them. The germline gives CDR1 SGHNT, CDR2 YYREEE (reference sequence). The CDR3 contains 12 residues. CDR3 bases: TGTGCCAGCAGCCGACAGTCCTACGAGCAGTACTTC. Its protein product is CASSRQSYEQYF.

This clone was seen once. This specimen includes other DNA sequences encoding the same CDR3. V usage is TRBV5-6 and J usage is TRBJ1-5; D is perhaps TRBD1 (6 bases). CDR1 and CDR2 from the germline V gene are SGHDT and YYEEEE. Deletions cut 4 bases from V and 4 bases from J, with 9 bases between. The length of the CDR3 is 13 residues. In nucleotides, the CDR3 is TGTGCCAGCAGCCGAGGGGGAAATCAGCCCCAGCATTTT. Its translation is CASSRGGNQPQHF.

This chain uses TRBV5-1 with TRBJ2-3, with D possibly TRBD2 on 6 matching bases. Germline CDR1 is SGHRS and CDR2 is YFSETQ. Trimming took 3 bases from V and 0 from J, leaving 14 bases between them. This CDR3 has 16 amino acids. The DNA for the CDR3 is TGCGCCAGCAGCTCCTTAGCGGTAACTAGCACAGATACGCAGTATTTT. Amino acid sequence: CASSSLAVTSTDTQYF.

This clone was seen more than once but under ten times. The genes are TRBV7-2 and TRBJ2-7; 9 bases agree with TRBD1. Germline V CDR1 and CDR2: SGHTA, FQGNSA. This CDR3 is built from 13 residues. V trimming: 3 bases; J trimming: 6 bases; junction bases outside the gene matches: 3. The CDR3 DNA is TGTGCCAGCAGCTTCGGGACAGGGTTCGAGCAGTACTTC. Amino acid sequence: CASSFGTGFEQYF.

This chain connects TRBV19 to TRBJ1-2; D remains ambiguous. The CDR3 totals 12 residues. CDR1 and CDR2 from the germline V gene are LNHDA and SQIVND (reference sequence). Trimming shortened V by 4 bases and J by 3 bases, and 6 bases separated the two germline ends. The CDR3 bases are TGTGCCAGTAGTAAGCCGGACTATGGCTACACCTTC. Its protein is CASSKPDYGYTF.

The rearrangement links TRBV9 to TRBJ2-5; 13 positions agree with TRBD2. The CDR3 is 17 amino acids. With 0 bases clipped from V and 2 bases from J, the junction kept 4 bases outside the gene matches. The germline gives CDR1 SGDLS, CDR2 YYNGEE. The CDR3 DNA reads TGTGCCAGCAGCGTAGGGGGGACTAGCGGGACGCAAGAGACCCAGTACTTC. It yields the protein CASSVGGTSGTQETQYF. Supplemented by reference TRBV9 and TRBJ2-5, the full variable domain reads DSGVTQTPKHLITATGQRVTLRCSPRSGDLSVYWYQQSLDQGLQFLIQYYNGEERAKGNILERFSAQQFPDLHSELNLSSLELGDSALYFCASSVGGTSGTQETQYFGPGTRLLVL.

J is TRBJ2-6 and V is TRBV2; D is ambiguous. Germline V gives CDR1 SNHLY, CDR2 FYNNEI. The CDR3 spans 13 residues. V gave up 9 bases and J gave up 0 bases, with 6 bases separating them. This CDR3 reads CASESSGANVLTF. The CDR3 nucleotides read TGTGCCAGTGAGTCCTCTGGGGCCAACGTCCTGACTTTC. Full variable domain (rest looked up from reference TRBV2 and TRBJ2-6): EPEVTQTPSHQVTQMGQEVILRCVPISNHLYFYWYRQILGQKVEFLVSFYNNEISEKSEIFDDQFSVERPDGSNFTLKIRSTKLEDSAMYFCASESSGANVLTFGAGSRLTVL.

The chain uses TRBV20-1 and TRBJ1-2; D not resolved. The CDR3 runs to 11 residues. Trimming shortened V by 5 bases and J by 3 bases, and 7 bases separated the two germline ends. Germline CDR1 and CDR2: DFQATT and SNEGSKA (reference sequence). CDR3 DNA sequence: TGCAGTGCTGGCGGGGACTATGGCTACACCTTC. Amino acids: CSAGGDYGYTF.

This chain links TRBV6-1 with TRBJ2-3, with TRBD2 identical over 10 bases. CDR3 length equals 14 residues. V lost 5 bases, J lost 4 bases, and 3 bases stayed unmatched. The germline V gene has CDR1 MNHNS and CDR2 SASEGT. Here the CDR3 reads CASSSGGAPDTQYF. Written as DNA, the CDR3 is TGTGCCAGCAGTAGCGGGGGGGCCCCAGATACGCAGTATTTT.

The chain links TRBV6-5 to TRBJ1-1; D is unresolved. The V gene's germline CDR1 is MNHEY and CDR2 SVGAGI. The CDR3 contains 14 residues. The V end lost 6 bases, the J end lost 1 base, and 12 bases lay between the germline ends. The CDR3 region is CASRPLGRNTEAFF. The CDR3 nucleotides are TGTGCCAGCAGGCCCCTTGGGCGGAACACTGAAGCTTTCTTT.

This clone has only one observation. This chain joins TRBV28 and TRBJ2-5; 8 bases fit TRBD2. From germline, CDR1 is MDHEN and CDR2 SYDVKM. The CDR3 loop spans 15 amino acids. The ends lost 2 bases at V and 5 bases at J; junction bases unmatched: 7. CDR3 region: CASSLISGAFETQYF. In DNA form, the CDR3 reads TGTGCCAGCAGTTTAATTAGCGGGGCCTTTGAGACCCAGTACTTC.

The CDR3 protein is CSVEVGAGETQYF. Here the CDR3 DNA reads TGCAGCGTTGAAGTAGGAGCGGGGGAGACCCAGTACTTC. The J gene is TRBJ2-5, the V gene TRBV29-1, with 7 bases lining up with TRBD2. Trimming at V came to 1 base and at J to 5 bases, leaving 4 bases not matched to a gene. This CDR3 has 13 residues. The germline gives CDR1 SQVTM, CDR2 ANQGSEA.

CDR3 nucleotide sequence: TGTGCCAGCAGTTTCGGGGGCAATGAGCAGTTCTTC. It specifies CASSFGGNEQFF. The gene calls are TRBV27 and TRBJ2-1; D is possibly TRBD2 (6 bases). V lost 3 bases, J lost 6 bases, and 6 bases lay in between. From germline, CDR1 is MNHEY and CDR2 SMNVEV (reference sequence). CDR3 length: 12 residues.

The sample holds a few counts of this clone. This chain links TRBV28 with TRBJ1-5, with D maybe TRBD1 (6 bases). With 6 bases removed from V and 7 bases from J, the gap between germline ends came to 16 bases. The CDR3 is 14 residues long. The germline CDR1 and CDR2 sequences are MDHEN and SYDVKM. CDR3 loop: CASSQGGSGQPQHF. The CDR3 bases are TGTGCCAGCAGCCAAGGGGGTTCGGGCCAGCCCCAGCATTTT.

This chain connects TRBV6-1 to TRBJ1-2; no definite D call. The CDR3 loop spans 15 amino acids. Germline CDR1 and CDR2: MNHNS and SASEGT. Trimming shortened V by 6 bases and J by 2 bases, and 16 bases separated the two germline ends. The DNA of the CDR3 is TGTGCCAGCAGCCCAATCCAGGTGTCGAACTATGGCTACACCTTC. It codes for CASSPIQVSNYGYTF.

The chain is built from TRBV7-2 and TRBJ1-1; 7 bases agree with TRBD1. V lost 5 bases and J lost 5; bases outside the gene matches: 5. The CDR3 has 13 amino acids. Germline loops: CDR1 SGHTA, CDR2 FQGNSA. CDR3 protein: CASSPGQATEAFF. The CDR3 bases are TGTGCCAGCAGCCCAGGACAGGCTACTGAAGCTTTCTTT.

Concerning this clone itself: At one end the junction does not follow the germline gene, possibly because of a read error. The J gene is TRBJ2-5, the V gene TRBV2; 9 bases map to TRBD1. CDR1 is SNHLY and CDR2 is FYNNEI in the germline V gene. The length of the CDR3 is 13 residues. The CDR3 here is CASSKTGGEAQYF. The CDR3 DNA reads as TGTGCCAGCAGTAAGACAGGGGGAGAGGCCCAGTACTTC.

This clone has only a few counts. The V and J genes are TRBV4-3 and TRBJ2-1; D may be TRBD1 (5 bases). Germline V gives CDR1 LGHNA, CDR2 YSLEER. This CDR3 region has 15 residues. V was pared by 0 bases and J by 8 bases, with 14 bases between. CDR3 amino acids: CASSQDSRVGDEQFF. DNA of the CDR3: TGCGCCAGCAGCCAAGATTCCAGGGTTGGCGATGAGCAGTTCTTC.

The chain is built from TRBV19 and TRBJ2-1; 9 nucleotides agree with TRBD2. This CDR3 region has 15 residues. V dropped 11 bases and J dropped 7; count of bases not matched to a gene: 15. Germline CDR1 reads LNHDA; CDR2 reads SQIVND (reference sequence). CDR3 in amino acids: CASWGGRAESNEQFF. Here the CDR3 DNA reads TGTGCCTCGTGGGGCGGGAGGGCCGAATCAAATGAGCAGTTCTTC.

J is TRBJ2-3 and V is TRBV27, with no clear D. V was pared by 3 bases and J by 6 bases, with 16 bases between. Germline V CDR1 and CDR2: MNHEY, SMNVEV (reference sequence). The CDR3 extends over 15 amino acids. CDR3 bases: TGTGCCAGCAGTTTCTCCGGCGGCCCCGCGGATACGCAGTATTTT. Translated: CASSFSGGPADTQYF.

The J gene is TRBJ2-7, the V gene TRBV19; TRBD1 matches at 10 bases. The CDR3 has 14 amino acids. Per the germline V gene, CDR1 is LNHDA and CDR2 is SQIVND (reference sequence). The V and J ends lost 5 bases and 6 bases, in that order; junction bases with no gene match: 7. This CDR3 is CASSVRQGAVEQYF. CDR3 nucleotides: TGTGCCAGTAGTGTGCGACAGGGGGCCGTCGAGCAGTACTTC. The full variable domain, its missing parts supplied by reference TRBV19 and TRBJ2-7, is DGGITQSPKYLFRKEGQNVTLSCEQNLNHDAMYWYRQDPGQGLRLIYYSQIVNDFQKGDIAEGYSVSREKKESFPLTVTSAQKNPTAFYLCASSVRQGAVEQYFGPGTRLTVT.

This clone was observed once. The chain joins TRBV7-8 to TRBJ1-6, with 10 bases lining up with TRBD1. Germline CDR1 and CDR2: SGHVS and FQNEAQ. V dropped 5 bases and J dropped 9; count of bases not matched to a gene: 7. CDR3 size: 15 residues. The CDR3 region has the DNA TGTGCCAGCAGCCTCCTCGGGACAGGGGTTTCACCCCTCCACTTT. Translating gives CASSLLGTGVSPLHF.

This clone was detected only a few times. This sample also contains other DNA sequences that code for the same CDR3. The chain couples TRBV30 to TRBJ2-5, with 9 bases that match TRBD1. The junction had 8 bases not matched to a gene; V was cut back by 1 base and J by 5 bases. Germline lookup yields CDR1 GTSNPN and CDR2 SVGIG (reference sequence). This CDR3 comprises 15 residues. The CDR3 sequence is CAWSAGQGLQETQYF. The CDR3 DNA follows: TGTGCCTGGAGTGCGGGACAGGGCCTACAGGAGACCCAGTACTTC.